A single sample gave rise to the 10 T cell receptor beta chains below, sequenced in a study of vaccination and CD4 T cells after COVID-19. Which antigens these TCRs recognize remains unknown. Cultured CD4+ T cell DNA was sequenced using the Oncomine TCR Beta short-read assay. MiXCR was run by TCRdb on the PCR reads, yielding one entry per CDR3 protein. The sample consists of 15,000 to 20,000 distinct CDR3 sequences, approximately 46% of them appearing once. Sample treatment: 10-day PBMC culture with coronavirus spike peptide pools or control peptides (ViraFEST assay). The sample consisted of CD4+ T cells from blood, cultured in vitro. The source of these receptors is a human donor who had recovered from COVID-19.

This chain joins TRBV10-3 and TRBJ1-4; D uncertain. V gave up 4 bases and J gave up 3 bases, with 6 bases separating them. The CDR3 contains 13 residues. Germline CDR1 ENHRY, CDR2 SYGVKD. The CDR3 DNA reads as TGTGCCATCAGTGGGCAAGCTAATGAAAAACTGTTTTTT. It translates to CAISGQANEKLFF.

This clonotype was seen a handful of times. The rearrangement uses TRBV28 and TRBJ2-3; 7 bases match TRBD2. CDR1 is MDHEN and CDR2 is SYDVKM in the germline V gene. Unmatched junction bases numbered 2, after V lost 2 bases and J lost 6 bases. The CDR3 is 13 residues long. In DNA form, the CDR3 reads TGTGCCAGCAGTTTAAATAGCGGGGATACGCAGTATTTT. The encoded protein is CASSLNSGDTQYF.

The rearrangement uses TRBV6-2 or TRBV6-3 and TRBJ2-7; 10 nucleotides align to TRBD2. Germline CDR1 and CDR2: MNHEY and SVGEGT. V lost 4 bases, J lost 0 bases, and 6 bases stayed unmatched. This CDR3 spans 16 amino acids. CDR3 DNA sequence: TGTGCCAGCAGTTGGACTAGCGGACCCCTCTCCTACGAGCAGTACTTC. As protein: CASSWTSGPLSYEQYF.

V and J are TRBV25-1 and TRBJ2-1; 7 positions match TRBD1. Germline assignment: CDR1 MGHDK and CDR2 SYGVNS. CDR3 size: 14 residues. V lost 9 bases to trimming and J lost 6 bases; unmatched junction nucleotides: 11. In nucleotides, the CDR3 is TGTGCCAGAGCCCGCGGACAGGCGGCCAATGAGCAGTTCTTC. Its protein product is CARARGQAANEQFF.

This clonotype was counted a few times. CDR3 loop: CASSSGQSDTQYF. For the CDR3, the DNA is TGTGCCAGCAGCTCGGGGCAGTCAGATACGCAGTATTTT. The J gene is TRBJ2-3, the V gene TRBV7-3; D might be TRBD1 or TRBD2, each matching 5 bases. Per the germline V gene, CDR1 is SGHTA and CDR2 is FQGTGA. V lost 4 bases and J lost 4, with 9 bases in between. The CDR3 extends over 13 amino acids.

This sequence joins TRBV7-2 and TRBJ2-7; 8 nucleotides agree with TRBD1. The germline V gene has CDR1 SGHTA and CDR2 FQGNSA. V lost 4 bases, J lost 3 bases, and 11 bases stayed unmatched. The CDR3 has 16 amino acids. The DNA for the CDR3 is TGTGCCAGCAGCTCTTCCTTGGACAGGGCGAGCTACGAGCAGTACTTC. This sequence encodes CASSSSLDRASYEQYF.

The rearrangement joins TRBV6-5 to TRBJ1-5; 7 nucleotides agree with TRBD1. The CDR3 consists of 16 residues. Germline-derived CDR1 and CDR2 are MNHEY and SVGAGI. Unmatched junction bases numbered 6, after V lost 4 bases and J lost 0 bases. For the CDR3, the DNA is TGTGCCAGCAGTTTAACCGGGACAGTTAGCAATCAGCCCCAGCATTTT. It encodes CASSLTGTVSNQPQHF.

This chain joins TRBV4-1 and TRBJ1-2; no clear D. Germline CDR1 is MGHRA and CDR2 is YSYEKL. The CDR3 sequence is 15 residues long. Between the trimmed V and J ends, which lost 0 bases and 0 bases, there was a span of 8 bases. CDR3 coding DNA: TGCGCCAGCAGCCAAGATGTGCCAGCTAACTATGGCTACACCTTC. It specifies CASSQDVPANYGYTF.

By share of the sample, this clonotype is medium-sized. The chain couples TRBV7-8 to TRBJ1-1; D is unresolved. The CDR3 loop spans 14 amino acids. CDR1 is SGHVS, CDR2 FQNEAQ, per germline. Trimming shortened V by 3 bases and J by 1 base, and 9 bases separated the two germline ends. Here the CDR3 DNA reads TGTGCCAGCAGCTTTCGGGAGTCGAACACTGAAGCTTTCTTT. Protein product: CASSFRESNTEAFF.

The V and J genes are TRBV20-1 and TRBJ2-3; D gene unclear. Trimming removed 7 bases at V and 2 bases at J, with 7 bases between. The CDR3 covers 11 residues. Germline lookup yields CDR1 DFQATT and CDR2 SNEGSKA (reference sequence). Here the CDR3 DNA reads TGCAGTGTCCACTTCACAGATACGCAGTATTTT. It encodes CSVHFTDTQYF.